The 20 T cell receptor beta chains below come from one sample, sequenced in a study of blood T cell repertoires in COVID-19. Profiling relied on immunoSEQ multiplex PCR, and the TCRdb table lists in-frame clones only, not all of them. This table has approximately 260,000 clones, roughly 90% appearing once. The specimen sequenced was peripheral blood. These TCRs come from a man in his fifties with acute or convalescent COVID-19.

In its sample, this clone was seen once. The rearrangement joins TRBV15 to TRBJ1-2; D is unresolved. This CDR3 region has 16 residues. Germline lookup yields CDR1 LNHNV and CDR2 YYDKDF (reference sequence). Trimming removed 3 bases at V and 4 bases at J, with 18 bases between. The CDR3 coding sequence is TGTGCCACCAGCAGTACCTCATCACGAGGCCTCTATGGCTACACCTTC. Protein product: CATSSTSSRGLYGYTF. The variable domain in full, completed from reference TRBV15 and TRBJ1-2, reads DAMVIQNPRYQVTQFGKPVTLSCSQTLNHNVMYWYQQKSSQAPKLLFHYYDKDFNNEADTPDNFQSRRPNTSFCFLDIRSPGLGDTAMYLCATSSTSSRGLYGYTFGSGTRLTVV.

This rearrangement joins TRBV7-2 to TRBJ2-5, with D tentatively TRBD2 (5 bases). Trimming removed 6 bases at V and 7 bases at J, with 18 bases between. CDR3 length equals 14 residues. The germline gives CDR1 SGHTA, CDR2 FQGNSA. CDR3 nucleotides: TGTGCCAGCAGGGAGGAGGCGTTTCGAGGGACCCAGTACTTC. Amino acids: CASREEAFRGTQYF.

Comments on this clone: Other DNA sequences in the same sample also yield this CDR3. The V call is TRBV20-1, the J call TRBJ2-7; maybe TRBD2 (5 bases). V lost 6 bases and J lost 6, with 12 bases in between. Germline CDR1 is DFQATT and CDR2 is SNEGSKA (reference sequence). The CDR3 is 11 residues long. The CDR3 DNA follows: TGCAGTGCGAGGTCGGGGTTCGAGCAGTACTTC. Its translation is CSARSGFEQYF.

The CDR3 nucleotides read TGTGCCAGCAGCGTGGGACAGTACACTGAAGCTTTCTTT. This gives the protein CASSVGQYTEAFF. The chain has TRBV9 and TRBJ1-1; TRBD1 aligns across 7 bases. Germline V CDR1 and CDR2: SGDLS, YYNGEE. Germline trimming cut 2 bases from V and 3 bases from J; bases unmatched to any gene: 1. The CDR3 runs 13 residues.

This chain uses TRBV2 with TRBJ1-3, with D possibly TRBD1 on 5 matching bases. V was trimmed by 10 bases and J by 1 base, leaving 17 bases between them. The CDR3 is made up of 15 amino acids. Germline V CDR1 and CDR2: SNHLY, FYNNEI. In DNA form, the CDR3 reads TGTGCCACAGCAAGTCGGGGGGAATCTGGAAACACCATATATTTT. Translating it yields CATASRGESGNTIYF.

The V and J genes are TRBV19 and TRBJ2-7, with D perhaps TRBD1 (6 bases). V was pared by 7 bases and J by 2 bases, with 15 bases between. This CDR3 spans 14 amino acids. Germline V CDR1 and CDR2: LNHDA, SQIVND (reference sequence). CDR3 residues: CASKAGTLAYEQYF. Written as DNA, the CDR3 is TGTGCCAGTAAGGCCGGGACACTAGCCTACGAGCAGTACTTC.

CDR3 in DNA: TGTGCCAGCAGCCCCCCAGGGAGCAATCAGCCCCAGCATTTT. Translating gives CASSPPGSNQPQHF. The rearrangement joins TRBV7-9 to TRBJ1-5; D is perhaps TRBD1 (5 bases). This CDR3 spans 14 amino acids. Germline values: CDR1 SEHNR, CDR2 FQNEAQ (reference sequence). V lost 5 bases to trimming and J lost 1 base, with 9 bases between them. Based on the CDR3 plus reference TRBV7-9 and TRBJ1-5, the full variable domain is DTGVSQNPRHKITKRGQNVTFRCDPISEHNRLYWYRQTLGQGPEFLTYFQNEAQLEKSRLLSDRFSAERPKGSFSTLEIQRTEQGDSAMYLCASSPPGSNQPQHFGDGTRLSIL.

The chain couples TRBV27 to TRBJ1-6; maybe TRBD1 (6 bases). The germline V and J ends were trimmed by 10 bases and 3 bases, with 13 bases remaining between them. This CDR3 has 14 residues. Germline V gene lookup returns CDR1 MNHEY and CDR2 SMNVEV (reference sequence). DNA for the CDR3: TGTGCCACCACGGACAGTCTCTATAATTCACCCCTCCACTTT. It translates to CATTDSLYNSPLHF.

This chain connects TRBV27 to TRBJ1-3, with 7 bases fitting TRBD1. There are 13 residues in the CDR3. The germline V gene has CDR1 MNHEY and CDR2 SMNVEV (reference sequence). V dropped 3 bases and J dropped 9; count of bases not matched to a gene: 5. The CDR3 coding sequence is TGTGCCAGCAGTTTCAACAGGGGTGCCACCATATATTTT. Protein product: CASSFNRGATIYF.

This sequence joins TRBV4-1 and TRBJ1-2; D is unresolved. V was trimmed by 2 bases and J by 9 bases, leaving 13 bases between them. CDR1 MGHRA and CDR2 YSYEKL come from the germline V gene. The length of the CDR3 is 13 residues. CDR3 DNA: TGCGCCAGCAGCCAAACTCGAGAGGGCAGCTACACCTTC. Its translation: CASSQTREGSYTF.

The chain carries TRBV6-1 and TRBJ1-2; no definite D call. Germline V gene sequence: CDR1 MNHNS, CDR2 SASEGT. V shed 1 base and J shed 5 bases, with 11 bases lying between them. The length of the CDR3 is 14 residues. DNA for the CDR3: TGTGCCAGCAGTGAAGAGAAGATACGGTATGGCTACACCTTC. Translation: CASSEEKIRYGYTF.

The rearrangement uses TRBV11-2 and TRBJ1-1, with 7 bases identical to TRBD1. V dropped 1 base and J dropped 4; count of bases not matched to a gene: 9. The CDR3 has 16 amino acids. Germline loops: CDR1 SGHAT, CDR2 FQNNGV. In DNA, the CDR3 is TGTGCCAGCAGCTTAGTTGAGGGGGCAGGGGGCACTGAAGCTTTCTTT. Amino acid sequence: CASSLVEGAGGTEAFF.

The rearrangement joins TRBV11-2 to TRBJ1-1; TRBD1 is a possible D gene (6 bases). The CDR3 spans 13 residues. V gave up 8 bases and J gave up 1 base, with 11 bases separating them. Germline V gene data show CDR1 as SGHAT and CDR2 as FQNNGV. CDR3: CASSGQPNTEAFF. In DNA form, the CDR3 reads TGTGCCAGCTCCGGACAGCCGAACACTGAAGCTTTCTTT.

V is TRBV10-3 and J is TRBJ1-5; the D gene is possibly TRBD1 (5 bases). Trimming stripped 11 bases from V and 2 bases from J, with 16 bases between. Germline CDR1 and CDR2: ENHRY and SYGVKD. The CDR3 consists of 14 residues. The DNA for the CDR3 is TGTGCCTCGGGGGGGGAGGTTGGCAATCAGCCCCAGCATTTT. Its translation: CASGGEVGNQPQHF.

The rearrangement joins TRBV2 to TRBJ1-2; 8 bases align to TRBD1. V was clipped by 8 bases and J by 5 bases; unmatched bases: 7. The germline CDR1 and CDR2 sequences are SNHLY and FYNNEI. This CDR3 has 13 amino acids. The CDR3: CASGQGGVYGYTF. For the CDR3, the DNA is TGTGCCAGCGGACAGGGAGGCGTGTATGGCTACACCTTC.

The chain joins TRBV6-5 to TRBJ1-2; the D is unclear. CDR1 and CDR2 from the germline V gene are MNHEY and SVGAGI. V lost 0 bases and J lost 4, with 12 bases in between. This CDR3 is 15 amino acids long. The CDR3 DNA is TGTGCCAGCAGTTACTCGAGTAGGCGGTTCTATGGCTACACCTTC. Its protein product is CASSYSSRRFYGYTF.

The chain carries TRBV19 and TRBJ1-1; a possible D gene is TRBD1 (6 bases). Germline V lookup: CDR1 LNHDA, CDR2 SQIVND (reference sequence). The ends were cut back, 6 bases at V and 4 bases at J, with 15 bases in the middle. The CDR3 has 14 amino acids. This CDR3 is CASRRQAERTEAFF. CDR3 DNA sequence: TGTGCCAGTAGGAGACAGGCCGAACGCACTGAAGCTTTCTTT.

The chain is built from TRBV7-6 and TRBJ1-1; 8 bases agree with TRBD1. The germline V gene has CDR1 SGHVS and CDR2 FNYEAQ. After removal of 1 base from V and 1 base from J, the junction contained 8 bases not matched to a gene. This CDR3 has 17 residues. CDR3 residues: CASSLVRQGAPNTEAFF. Here the CDR3 DNA reads TGTGCCAGCAGCTTAGTGAGGCAGGGGGCCCCGAACACTGAAGCTTTCTTT.

This clone was counted a single time. The gene calls are TRBV5-1 and TRBJ2-5; TRBD1 matches at 9 bases. This CDR3 is 16 amino acids long. V trimming: 4 bases; J trimming: 5 bases; junction bases outside the gene matches: 12. CDR1 is SGHRS, CDR2 YFSETQ, per germline. CDR3 bases: TGCGCCAGCAGCATCTCCGGGACAGGGAACCGGGAGACCCAGTACTTC. Residues: CASSISGTGNRETQYF.

The chain employs TRBV9 and TRBJ1-6; D is perhaps TRBD1 (6 bases). The V and J ends lost 3 bases and 6 bases respectively, with 16 bases between them. This CDR3 comprises 16 residues. Germline V gives CDR1 SGDLS, CDR2 YYNGEE. The DNA for the CDR3 is TGTGCCAGCAGCGACCATCGGGGGGCTACTAATTCACCCCTCCACTTT. It translates to CASSDHRGATNSPLHF.